The present T cell receptor beta chain was sequenced within a study of T cell responses to AZD1222 COVID-19 vaccine. Study summary: Pooling covered second doses at about 4 or about 12 weeks. The study, taken as a whole, reports: Only five to seven individuals given AZD1222 were seropositive at baseline.

Concerning this clone: Its specificity is unknown.

The protocol was immunoSEQ multiplex PCR, while the TCRdb copy is restricted to in-frame clones and leaves out a portion. This table holds roughly 180,000 clones, roughly nine tenths found once. The CDR3 runs to 13 residues. V shed 6 bases, J shed 6 bases, and the junction held 7 bases outside the gene matches. This material consisted of peripheral blood, taken on day 0 of AZD1222 vaccination. The origin of this receptor is an adult in good health. The V and J genes are TRBV12-3 or TRBV12-4 and TRBJ2-7, with TRBD1 identical over 8 bases. The CDR3 bases are TGTGCCAGCAGCTCGGGGACAGGCCGCGAGCAGTACTTC. Residues: CASSSGTGREQYF.